The clone carrying this T cell receptor beta chain showed up just once. Sequenced by immunoSEQ multiplex PCR; TCRdb stores in-frame clones only, minus some. The table lists 41,000 or so clones, around nine tenths of them singletons. The entry originates in a study of T cells in localized non-small cell lung cancer. Germline V gene sequence: CDR1 SGHRS, CDR2 YFSETQ. The CDR3 has 14 amino acids. Between the trimmed V and J ends, which lost 2 bases and 8 bases, there was a span of 16 bases. The sample was peripheral blood, taken before any cancer treatment. This chain joins TRBV5-1 and TRBJ1-2, with D perhaps TRBD1 (5 bases). The origin of this receptor is a female donor over 55 with stage I squamous cell lung carcinoma. The CDR3 region has the DNA TGCGCCAGCAGCTTTACGGGGACTAAGGAGGGCTACACCTTC. Translated: CASSFTGTKEGYTF.